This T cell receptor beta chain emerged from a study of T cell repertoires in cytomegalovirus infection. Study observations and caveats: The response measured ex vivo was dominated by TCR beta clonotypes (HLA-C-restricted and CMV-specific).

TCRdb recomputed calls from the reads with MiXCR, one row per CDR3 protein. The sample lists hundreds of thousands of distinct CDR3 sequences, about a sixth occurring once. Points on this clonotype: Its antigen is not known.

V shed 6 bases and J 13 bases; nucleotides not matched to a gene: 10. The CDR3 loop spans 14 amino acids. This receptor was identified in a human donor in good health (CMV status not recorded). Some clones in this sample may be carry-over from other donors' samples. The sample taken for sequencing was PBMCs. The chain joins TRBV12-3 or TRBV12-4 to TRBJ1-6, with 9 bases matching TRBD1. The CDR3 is CASSTNQGQGPLHF. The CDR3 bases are TGTGCCAGCAGCACTAATCAAGGACAGGGGCCCCTCCACTTT.